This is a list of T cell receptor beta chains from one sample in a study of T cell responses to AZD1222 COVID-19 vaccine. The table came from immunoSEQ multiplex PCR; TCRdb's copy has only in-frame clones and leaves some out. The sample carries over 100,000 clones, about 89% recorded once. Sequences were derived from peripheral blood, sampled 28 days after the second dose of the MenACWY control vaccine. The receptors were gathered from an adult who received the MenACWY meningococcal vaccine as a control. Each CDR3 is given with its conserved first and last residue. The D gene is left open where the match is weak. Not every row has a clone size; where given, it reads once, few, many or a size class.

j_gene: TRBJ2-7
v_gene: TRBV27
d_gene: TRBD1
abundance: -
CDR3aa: CASSRDRGFDEQYF

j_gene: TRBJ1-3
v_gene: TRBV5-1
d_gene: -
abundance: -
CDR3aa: CASRSEGSGNTIYF

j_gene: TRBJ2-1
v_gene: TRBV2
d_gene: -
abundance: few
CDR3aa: CASTSYNEQFF

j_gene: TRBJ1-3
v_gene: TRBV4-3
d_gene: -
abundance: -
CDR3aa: CASSPSQAGGSGNTIYF

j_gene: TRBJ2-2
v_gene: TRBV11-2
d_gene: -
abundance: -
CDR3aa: CASSPYRPDTGELFF

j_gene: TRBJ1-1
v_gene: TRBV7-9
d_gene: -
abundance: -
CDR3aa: CASSLAGDLDTEAFF

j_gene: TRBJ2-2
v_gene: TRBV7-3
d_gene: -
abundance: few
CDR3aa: CASSSRTVNTGELFF

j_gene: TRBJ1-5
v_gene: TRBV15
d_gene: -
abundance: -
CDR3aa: CATRTGGYSNQPQHF

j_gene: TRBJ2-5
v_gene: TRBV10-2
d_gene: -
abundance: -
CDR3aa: CASSALASGETQYF

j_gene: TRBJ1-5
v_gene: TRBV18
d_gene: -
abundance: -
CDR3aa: CASSIGSNQPQHF

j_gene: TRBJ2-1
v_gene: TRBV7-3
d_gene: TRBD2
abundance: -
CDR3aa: CASSLTGTSVRNEQFF

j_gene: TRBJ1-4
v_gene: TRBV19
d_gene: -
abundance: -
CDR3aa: CASTSGQDEKLFF

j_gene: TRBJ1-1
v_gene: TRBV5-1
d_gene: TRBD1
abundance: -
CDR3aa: CASSRTGSEAFF